One and the same sample provided the 17 T cell receptor beta chains below, sequenced in a study of T cell responses to AZD1222 COVID-19 vaccine. This table comes from immunoSEQ multiplex PCR, and its TCRdb copy is limited to in-frame clones, with some not included. Altogether 100,000 to 130,000 clones are present, around 90% being singletons, with the ten largest covering about 3%. Sequenced here: peripheral blood, sampled on day 0 of MenACWY control vaccination. Receptor source: an adult in good health.

The chain combines TRBV5-1 with TRBJ1-2; TRBD1 matches at 7 bases. Germline values: CDR1 SGHRS, CDR2 YFSETQ. The CDR3 length is 14 residues. V lost 0 bases to trimming and J lost 6 bases; unmatched junction nucleotides: 5. The CDR3 sequence: CASSLETGHNGYTF. CDR3 DNA sequence: TGCGCCAGCAGCTTGGAGACAGGGCATAATGGCTACACCTTC.

The chain couples TRBV13 to TRBJ1-3; D unclear. V gave up 0 bases and J gave up 0 bases, with 6 bases separating them. This CDR3 contains 15 residues. CDR1 is PRHDT and CDR2 is FYEKMQ in the germline V gene (reference sequence). The CDR3 loop reads CASSLGAHSGNTIYF. As DNA, the CDR3 is TGTGCCAGCAGCTTAGGGGCCCACTCTGGAAACACCATATATTTT.

The chain recombines TRBV5-1 with TRBJ2-5; 9 bases match TRBD1. The germline V gene encodes CDR1 SGHRS and CDR2 YFSETQ. The V and J ends lost 5 bases and 5 bases, in that order; junction bases with no gene match: 10. This CDR3 comprises 15 residues. CDR3 residues: CASSSTGTGPETQYF. CDR3 coding DNA: TGCGCCAGCAGTTCCACCGGGACAGGGCCCGAGACCCAGTACTTC.

This chain links TRBV5-1 with TRBJ1-2; 10 nucleotides line up with TRBD1. Germline-derived CDR1 and CDR2 are SGHRS and YFSETQ. V dropped 3 bases and J dropped 4; count of bases not matched to a gene: 6. The CDR3 is made up of 15 amino acids. The CDR3 protein is CASSWLDRGGYGYTF. The CDR3, as DNA: TGCGCCAGCAGCTGGCTGGACAGGGGGGGCTATGGCTACACCTTC.

V is TRBV7-3 and J is TRBJ2-5, with 8 positions matching TRBD2. J gave up 5 bases and V 1 base, and 9 bases lay outside the gene matches. The CDR3 totals 16 residues. Germline CDR1 reads SGHTA; CDR2 reads FQGTGA. CDR3 region: CASSLNPGGGPETQYF. In nucleotides, the CDR3 is TGTGCCAGCAGCTTAAACCCCGGGGGGGGCCCTGAGACCCAGTACTTC.

This clone occurred a few times. This chain connects TRBV5-1 to TRBJ1-2; 7 positions match TRBD1. Germline values: CDR1 SGHRS, CDR2 YFSETQ. The ends lost 4 bases at V and 6 bases at J; junction bases unmatched: 9. The CDR3 runs 14 residues. The CDR3 reads CASSRTRGVDGYTF. CDR3 nucleotide sequence: TGCGCCAGCAGCCGCACCAGGGGGGTCGATGGCTACACCTTC.

The CDR3 DNA follows: TGTGCCAGCAGCTTGGCCGAGGGGGTAGCGTTCTTC. This codes for CASSLAEGVAFF. The chain has TRBV5-6 and TRBJ2-1; D might be TRBD1 (6 bases). The V end lost 0 bases, the J end lost 15 bases, and 13 bases lay between the germline ends. The length of the CDR3 is 12 residues. Germline V CDR1 and CDR2: SGHDT, YYEEEE. Using reference TRBV5-6 and TRBJ2-1 for the parts outside the CDR3, the full variable domain is DAGVTQSPTHLIKTRGQQVTLRCSPKSGHDTVSWYQQALGQGPQFIFQYYEEEERQRGNFPDRFSGHQFPNYSSELNVNALLLGDSALYLCASSLAEGVAFFGPGTRLTVL.

The chain recombines TRBV12-3 or TRBV12-4 with TRBJ2-4, with 8 bases lining up with TRBD2. The CDR3 totals 13 residues. The trim removed 10 bases at V and 3 bases at J, leaving 5 bases unmatched. In DNA form, the CDR3 reads TGTGCCAACTCGCGGGGGGACAAAAACATTCAGTACTTC. Residues: CANSRGDKNIQYF.

The chain links TRBV2 to TRBJ1-1; 9 bases agree with TRBD1. CDR3 length equals 13 residues. The trim removed 6 bases at V and 5 bases at J, leaving 4 bases unmatched. From germline, CDR1 is SNHLY and CDR2 FYNNEI. The CDR3 coding sequence is TGTGCCAGCAGCTCGGACAGGGGAACTGAAGCTTTCTTT. This sequence encodes CASSSDRGTEAFF.

The CDR3 protein is CASSLFLLAPYEQYF. In DNA, the CDR3 is TGTGCCAGCAGTTTATTCTTGCTAGCCCCATACGAGCAGTACTTC. V gene TRBV27 combines with J gene TRBJ2-7, with D perhaps TRBD2 (5 bases). With 1 base removed from V and 4 bases from J, the gap between germline ends came to 14 bases. Per germline, CDR1 MNHEY and CDR2 SMNVEV (reference sequence). The length of the CDR3 is 15 residues.

This rearrangement joins TRBV4-3 to TRBJ2-3; 8 bases line up with TRBD1. The CDR3 has 15 amino acids. Germline values: CDR1 LGHNA, CDR2 YSLEER. With 4 bases clipped from V and 3 bases from J, the junction kept 6 bases outside the gene matches. The CDR3 region is CASSLQGAGTDTQYF. CDR3 sequence (DNA): TGCGCCAGCAGCCTCCAGGGGGCGGGGACAGATACGCAGTATTTT.

The chain combines TRBV5-6 with TRBJ2-7, with D possibly being TRBD2 (5 bases). Germline values: CDR1 SGHDT, CDR2 YYEEEE. V lost 3 bases and J lost 5, with 12 bases in between. The CDR3 loop spans 13 amino acids. CDR3 loop: CASSSRGSDEQYF. The CDR3 coding sequence is TGTGCCAGCAGCTCCCGGGGAAGCGACGAGCAGTACTTC.

V gene TRBV15 combines with J gene TRBJ1-5; D gene ambiguous. CDR1 and CDR2 (germline): LNHNV, YYDKDF (reference sequence). V dropped 8 bases and J dropped 5 bases, with 16 bases sitting between them. The CDR3 consists of 14 residues. The CDR3 region has the DNA TGTGCCACCCGGCGACATGGCGCAGATCAGCCCCAGCATTTT. Its translation is CATRRHGADQPQHF.

The chain joins TRBV30 to TRBJ1-2, with D unclear. Trimming removed 8 bases at V and 4 bases at J, with 14 bases between. The CDR3 totals 12 residues. CDR1 is GTSNPN, CDR2 SVGIG, per germline (reference sequence). The CDR3 DNA reads TGTGCCCGGGGAAGGCGCAGCTATGGCTACACCTTC. Its protein is CARGRRSYGYTF.

The chain links TRBV5-1 to TRBJ1-1, with 7 positions matching TRBD1. Germline loops: CDR1 SGHRS, CDR2 YFSETQ. This CDR3 has 18 amino acids. Losses at the gene ends were 5 bases for V and 4 bases for J; bases not matched to a gene: 20. CDR3 in amino acids: CASRGNVRAGGVSTEAFF. The CDR3 DNA reads TGCGCCAGCAGAGGAAACGTCAGGGCAGGGGGTGTGAGCACTGAAGCTTTCTTT.

In its sample, this clone ranks as medium-sized. The chain has TRBV6-1 and TRBJ2-3; TRBD1 matches 7 bases. Looked up from germline, CDR1 is MNHNS and CDR2 is SASEGT. The CDR3 consists of 15 residues. V gave up 0 bases and J gave up 4 bases; unmatched junction bases: 4. CDR3 sequence (DNA): TGTGCCAGCAGTGAAGCGCTACAGGGGCCAGATACGCAGTATTTT. Translation gives CASSEALQGPDTQYF.

The chain combines TRBV28 with TRBJ2-2, with D uncertain. Germline V gene data show CDR1 as MDHEN and CDR2 as SYDVKM. The CDR3 covers 16 residues. Trimming left V 9 bases short and J 4 bases short, with 21 bases between. CDR3 nucleotides: TGTGCCAGTTTACCCGGCGTTCGATGGGCCACCGGGGAGCTGTTTTTT. Its translation: CASLPGVRWATGELFF. The whole variable domain, filled in from reference TRBV28 and TRBJ2-2, reads DVKVTQSSRYLVKRTGEKVFLECVQDMDHENMFWYRQDPGLGLRLIYFSYDVKMKEKGDIPEGYSVSREKKERFSLILESASTNQTSMYLCASLPGVRWATGELFFGEGSRLTVL.